Sequencing of this T cell receptor beta chain was carried out in a study of OX40 agonist ivuxolimab in advanced cancers. Study observations and caveats: By week 6 at 0.1 to 3.0 mg/kg, blood CD4+ and CD8+ T cells had expanded clonally.

The assay was immunoSEQ multiplex PCR, and TCRdb's table has in-frame clones only and misses some. The data hold tens of thousands of clones, with around four fifths observed a single time. Exclusion of a patient followed from autoimmune disease history or systemic immunosuppression. Comment on this clone: Its antigen is undetermined.

The CDR3 length is 14 residues. The sample consisted of CD4+ or CD8+ T cells sorted from blood, taken in a trial of the OX40 agonist ivuxolimab. The chain recombines TRBV12-1 with TRBJ1-6. TRBV12-1 is annotated as a pseudogene. This receptor was taken from an adult with an advanced solid tumor such as melanoma, head and neck, liver or kidney cancer. The DNA for the CDR3 is TGTGCCAGCATTAGCGAGCAGAATAATTCACCCCTCCACTTT. This sequence encodes CASISEQNNSPLHF.